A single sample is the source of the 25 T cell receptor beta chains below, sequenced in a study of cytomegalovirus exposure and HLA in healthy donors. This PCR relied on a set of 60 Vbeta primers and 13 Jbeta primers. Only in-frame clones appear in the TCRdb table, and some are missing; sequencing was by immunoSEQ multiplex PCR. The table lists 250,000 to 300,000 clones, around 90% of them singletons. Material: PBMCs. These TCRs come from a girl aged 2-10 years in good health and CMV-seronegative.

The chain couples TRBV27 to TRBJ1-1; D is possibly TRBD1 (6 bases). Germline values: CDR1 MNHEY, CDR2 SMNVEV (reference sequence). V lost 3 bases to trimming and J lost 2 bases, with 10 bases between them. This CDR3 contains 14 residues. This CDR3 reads CASSFQGHNTEAFF. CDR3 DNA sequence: TGTGCCAGCAGTTTCCAGGGGCATAACACTGAAGCTTTCTTT.

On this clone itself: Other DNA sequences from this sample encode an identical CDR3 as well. CDR3 nucleotide sequence: TGTGCCAGCAGTGAGAGCGGTAGGGAGACCCAGTACTTC. Translation: CASSESGRETQYF. The rearrangement links TRBV6-1 to TRBJ2-5, with D perhaps matching TRBD2 (5 bases). The CDR3 has 13 amino acids. The V gene's germline CDR1 is MNHNS and CDR2 SASEGT. V dropped 3 bases and J dropped 5 bases, with 10 bases sitting between them.

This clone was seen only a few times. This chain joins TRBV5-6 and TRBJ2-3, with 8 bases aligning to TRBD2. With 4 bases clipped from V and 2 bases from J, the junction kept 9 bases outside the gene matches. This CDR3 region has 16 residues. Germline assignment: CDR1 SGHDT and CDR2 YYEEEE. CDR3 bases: TGTGCCAGCAGCGAAGGACCGGGACTAGACACAGATACGCAGTATTTT. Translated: CASSEGPGLDTDTQYF.

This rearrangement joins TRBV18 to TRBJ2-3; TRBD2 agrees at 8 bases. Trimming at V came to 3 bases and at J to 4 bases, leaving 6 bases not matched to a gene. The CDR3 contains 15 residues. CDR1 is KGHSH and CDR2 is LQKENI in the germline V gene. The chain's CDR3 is CASSPSRGEADTQYF. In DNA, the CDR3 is TGTGCCAGCTCACCCTCGCGGGGGGAAGCAGATACGCAGTATTTT.

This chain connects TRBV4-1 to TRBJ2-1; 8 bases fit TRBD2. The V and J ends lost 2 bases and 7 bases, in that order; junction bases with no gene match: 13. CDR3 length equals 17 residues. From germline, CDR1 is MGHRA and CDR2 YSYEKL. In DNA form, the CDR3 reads TGCGCCAGCAGCCAAATCCTGGGCGGGAGGATAGGAAATGAGCAGTTCTTC. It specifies CASSQILGGRIGNEQFF.

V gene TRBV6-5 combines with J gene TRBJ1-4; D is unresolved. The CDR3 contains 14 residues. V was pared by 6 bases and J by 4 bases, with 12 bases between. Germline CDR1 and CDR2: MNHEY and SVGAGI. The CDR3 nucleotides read TGTGCCAGCAGGAGGGCAGGTTATAATGAAAAACTGTTTTTT. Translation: CASRRAGYNEKLFF.

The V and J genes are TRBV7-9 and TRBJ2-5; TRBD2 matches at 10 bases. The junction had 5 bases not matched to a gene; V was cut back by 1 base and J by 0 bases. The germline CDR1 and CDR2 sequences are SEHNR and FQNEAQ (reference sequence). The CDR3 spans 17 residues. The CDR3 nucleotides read TGTGCCAGCAGCTTAGGGGGACTAGCGAACCACCAAGAGACCCAGTACTTC. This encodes CASSLGGLANHQETQYF.

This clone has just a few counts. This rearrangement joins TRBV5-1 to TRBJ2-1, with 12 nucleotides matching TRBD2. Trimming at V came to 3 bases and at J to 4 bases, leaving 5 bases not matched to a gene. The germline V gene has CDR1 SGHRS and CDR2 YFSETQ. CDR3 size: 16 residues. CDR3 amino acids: CASSSQLAGGYNEQFF. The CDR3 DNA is TGCGCCAGCAGCTCCCAACTAGCGGGGGGATACAATGAGCAGTTCTTC.

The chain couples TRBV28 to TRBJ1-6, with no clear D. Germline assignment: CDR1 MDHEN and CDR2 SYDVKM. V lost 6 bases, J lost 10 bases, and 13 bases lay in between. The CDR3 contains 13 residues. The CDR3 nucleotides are TGTGCCAGCAGGGGCCCCTTCAACTCACCCCTCCACTTT. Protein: CASRGPFNSPLHF.

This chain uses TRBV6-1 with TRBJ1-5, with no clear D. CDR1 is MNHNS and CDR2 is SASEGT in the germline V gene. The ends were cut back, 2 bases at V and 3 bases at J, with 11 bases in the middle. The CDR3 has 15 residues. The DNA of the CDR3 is TGTGCCAGCAGTGAAATTTGGGCAGACAATCAGCCCCAGCATTTT. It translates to CASSEIWADNQPQHF.

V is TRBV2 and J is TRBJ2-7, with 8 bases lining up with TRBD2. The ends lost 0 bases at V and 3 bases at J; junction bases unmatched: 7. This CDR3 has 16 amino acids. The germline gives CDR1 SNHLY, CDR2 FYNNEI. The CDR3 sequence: CASSEAGLAGFYEQYF. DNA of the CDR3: TGTGCCAGCAGTGAAGCGGGCCTAGCGGGTTTCTACGAGCAGTACTTC.

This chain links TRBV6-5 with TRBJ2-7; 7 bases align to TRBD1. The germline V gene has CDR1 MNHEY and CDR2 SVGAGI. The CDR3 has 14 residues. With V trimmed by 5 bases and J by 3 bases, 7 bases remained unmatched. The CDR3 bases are TGTGCCAGCAGTGAGGGACAGCCAAGCTACGAGCAGTACTTC. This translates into CASSEGQPSYEQYF.

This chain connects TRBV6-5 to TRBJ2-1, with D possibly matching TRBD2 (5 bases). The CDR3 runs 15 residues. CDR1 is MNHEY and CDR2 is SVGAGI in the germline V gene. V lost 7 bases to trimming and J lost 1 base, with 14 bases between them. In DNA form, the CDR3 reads TGTGCCAGCACCCTGACTACCCCATCCTACAATGAGCAGTTCTTC. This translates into CASTLTTPSYNEQFF.

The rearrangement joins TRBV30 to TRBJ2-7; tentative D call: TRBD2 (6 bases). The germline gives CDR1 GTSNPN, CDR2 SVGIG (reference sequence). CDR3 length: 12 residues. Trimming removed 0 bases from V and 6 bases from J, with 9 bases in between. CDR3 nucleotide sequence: TGTGCCTGGAGTGTAATCGGGGGCGAGCAGTACTTC. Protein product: CAWSVIGGEQYF. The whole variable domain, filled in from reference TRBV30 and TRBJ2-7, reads SQTIHQWPATLVQPVGSPLSLECTVEGTSNPNLYWYRQAAGRGLQLLFYSVGIGQISSEVPQNLSASRPQDRQFILSSKKLLLSDSGFYLCAWSVIGGEQYFGPGTRLTVT.

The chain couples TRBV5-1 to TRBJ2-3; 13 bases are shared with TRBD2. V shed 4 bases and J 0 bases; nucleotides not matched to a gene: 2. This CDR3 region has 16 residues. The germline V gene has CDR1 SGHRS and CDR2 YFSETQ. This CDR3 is CASSPGLAGSTDTQYF. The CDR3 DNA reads TGCGCCAGCAGCCCGGGACTAGCGGGGAGCACAGATACGCAGTATTTT.

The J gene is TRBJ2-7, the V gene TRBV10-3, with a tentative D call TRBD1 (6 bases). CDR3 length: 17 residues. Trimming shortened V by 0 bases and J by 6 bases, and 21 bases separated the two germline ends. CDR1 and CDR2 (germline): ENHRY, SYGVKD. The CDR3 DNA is TGTGCCATCAGTGAGTCCTTAGGGTTACAGGGTGAGGGCGAGCAGTACTTC. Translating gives CAISESLGLQGEGEQYF.

The CDR3 here is CAWSPGGGEQYF. The CDR3 DNA follows: TGTGCCTGGAGCCCGGGGGGGGGCGAGCAGTACTTC. The chain links TRBV30 to TRBJ2-5; 8 bases align to TRBD2. The J call may be in error: the DNA end matches TRBJ2-7 better. CDR1 and CDR2 (germline): GTSNPN, SVGIG (reference sequence). The CDR3 is 12 residues long.

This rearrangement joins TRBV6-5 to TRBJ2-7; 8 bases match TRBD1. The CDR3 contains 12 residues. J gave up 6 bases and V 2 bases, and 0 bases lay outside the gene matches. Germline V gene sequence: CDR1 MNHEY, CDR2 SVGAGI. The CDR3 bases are TGTGCCAGCAGTTACACAGGGGGCGAGCAGTACTTC. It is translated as CASSYTGGEQYF.

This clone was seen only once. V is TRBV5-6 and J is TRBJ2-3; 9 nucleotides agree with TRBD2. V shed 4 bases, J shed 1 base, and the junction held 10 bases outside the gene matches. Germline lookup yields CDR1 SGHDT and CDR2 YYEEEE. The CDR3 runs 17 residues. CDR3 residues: CASSLTPSGTGTDTQYF. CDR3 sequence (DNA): TGTGCCAGCAGCCTTACCCCTAGCGGGACGGGCACAGATACGCAGTATTTT. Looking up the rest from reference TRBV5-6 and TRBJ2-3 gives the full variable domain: DAGVTQSPTHLIKTRGQQVTLRCSPKSGHDTVSWYQQALGQGPQFIFQYYEEEERQRGNFPDRFSGHQFPNYSSELNVNALLLGDSALYLCASSLTPSGTGTDTQYFGPGTRLTVL.

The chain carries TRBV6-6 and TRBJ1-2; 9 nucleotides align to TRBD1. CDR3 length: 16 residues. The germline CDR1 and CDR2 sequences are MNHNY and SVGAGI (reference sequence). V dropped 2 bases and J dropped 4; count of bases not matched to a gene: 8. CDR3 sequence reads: CASSYGTGTGFYGYTF. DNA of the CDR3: TGTGCCAGCAGTTACGGAACCGGGACAGGGTTCTATGGCTACACCTTC.

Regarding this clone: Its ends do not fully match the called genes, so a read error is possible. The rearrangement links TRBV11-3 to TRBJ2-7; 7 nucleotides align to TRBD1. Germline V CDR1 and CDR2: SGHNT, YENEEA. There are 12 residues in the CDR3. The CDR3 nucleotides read TGTGCCAGCAGTAATCCGGGACAGTTATTGCACTTC. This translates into CASSNPGQLLHF.

Here the CDR3 reads CASSPYRNTEAFF. DNA for the CDR3: TGTGCCAGCAGCCCGTACAGGAACACTGAAGCTTTCTTT. The V call is TRBV14, the J call TRBJ1-1; D not certain. In germline, CDR1 is SGHDN, CDR2 FVKESK. This CDR3 has 13 amino acids. The V gene lost 4 bases and the J gene lost 1 base, with 7 bases spanning the gap.

CDR3 coding DNA: TGTGCCAGTAGTATAGGGGGGACAGTAAACACTGAAGCTTTCTTT. It specifies CASSIGGTVNTEAFF. The chain has TRBV19 and TRBJ1-1; 7 nucleotides agree with TRBD1. The V gene end was trimmed by 1 base and the J gene end by 2 bases; junction bases not matched to a gene: 4. The V gene's germline CDR1 is LNHDA and CDR2 SQIVND (reference sequence). The CDR3 totals 15 residues. The full variable domain, with the rest looked up from reference TRBV19 and TRBJ1-1, is DGGITQSPKYLFRKEGQNVTLSCEQNLNHDAMYWYRQDPGQGLRLIYYSQIVNDFQKGDIAEGYSVSREKKESFPLTVTSAQKNPTAFYLCASSIGGTVNTEAFFGQGTRLTVV.

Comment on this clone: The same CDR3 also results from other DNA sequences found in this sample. CDR3 DNA sequence: TGCGCCAGCAGCTTGGGGGCCGGGAACACTGAAGCTTTCTTT. The encoded protein is CASSLGAGNTEAFF. V is TRBV5-1 and J is TRBJ1-1; D remains unclear. Germline CDR1 SGHRS, CDR2 YFSETQ. V lost 0 bases and J lost 1, with 7 bases in between. The CDR3 extends over 14 amino acids.

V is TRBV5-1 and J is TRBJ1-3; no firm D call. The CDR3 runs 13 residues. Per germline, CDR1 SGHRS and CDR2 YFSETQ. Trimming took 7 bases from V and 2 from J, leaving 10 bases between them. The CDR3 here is CASSRETGNTIYF. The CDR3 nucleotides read TGCGCCAGCTCGAGGGAAACTGGAAACACCATATATTTT.